The clone carrying this TCR beta chain occurred a few times. The antigen remains undetermined. This CDR3 region has 12 residues. Trimming left V 6 bases short and J 6 bases short, with 12 bases between. CDR1 ENHRY and CDR2 SYGVKD come from the germline V gene. This specimen belongs to a study of siplizumab effects on memory and regulatory T cells. Study observations and caveats: Some alloreactive sequences were traceable to unstimulated CD4+ memory cells, and siplizumab significantly reduced them. Few alloreactive clones mapped to unstimulated subsets.

Method: immunoSEQ multiplex PCR; TCRdb's copy keeps in-frame clones and lacks some. This table holds about 120,000 clones, roughly 92% found once. V gene TRBV10-3 combines with J gene TRBJ2-7, with D hard to call. The source material was CD4+ T cells sorted from blood. This sequence was found in a human donor in good health. CDR3 coding DNA: TGTGCCATCAGGGCCACCGAGCGCGAGCAGTACTTC. It yields the protein CAIRATEREQYF.